Presented here are 10 T cell receptor beta chains from one specimen sequenced in a study of blood T cell repertoires in COVID-19. Here immunoSEQ multiplex PCR was the method, and the copy in TCRdb shows in-frame clones only, minus some. The data show 300,000 to 350,000 clones, about 87% seen once. Sequencing used peripheral blood. The origin of the receptors is a man aged 25-40 years with COVID-19, enrolled during active disease.

This clone was seen more than once but under ten times. The genes are TRBV10-3 and TRBJ1-6, with TRBD1 matching 7 bases. V shed 4 bases and J 6 bases; nucleotides not matched to a gene: 3. The germline V gene encodes CDR1 ENHRY and CDR2 SYGVKD. The CDR3 is 14 amino acids. For the CDR3, the DNA is TGTGCCATCAGTGGTGGACAGGTTAATTCACCCCTCCACTTT. Its translation is CAISGGQVNSPLHF.

The rearrangement uses TRBV5-6 and TRBJ1-6; no definite D call. Germline V gene lookup returns CDR1 SGHDT and CDR2 YYEEEE. The CDR3 covers 15 residues. Trimming shortened V by 0 bases and J by 7 bases, and 11 bases separated the two germline ends. The CDR3 nucleotides are TGTGCCAGCAGCTTGGCGGGGTGGCCAAATTCACCCCTCCACTTT. Its protein product is CASSLAGWPNSPLHF.

The chain combines TRBV6-5 with TRBJ2-1; TRBD2 matches at 7 bases. From germline, CDR1 is MNHEY and CDR2 SVGAGI. The V segment lost 6 bases and the J segment 4 bases; nucleotides outside the gene matches: 9. CDR3 size: 15 residues. As DNA, the CDR3 is TGTGCCAGCAGAAGAGCGGGAAGGGTATACAATGAGCAGTTCTTC. Protein product: CASRRAGRVYNEQFF.

The chain links TRBV3-1 (or the pseudogene TRBV3-2) to TRBJ1-4; the match to TRBD1 covers 9 bases. Germline CDR1 and CDR2: LGHDT and YNNKEL (reference sequence). This CDR3 spans 20 amino acids. The trim removed 2 bases at V and 0 bases at J, leaving 13 bases unmatched. CDR3 residues: CASSQFVRDRAYATNEKLFF. CDR3 coding DNA: TGTGCCAGCAGCCAATTCGTCCGGGACAGGGCTTATGCAACTAATGAAAAACTGTTTTTT.

The chain employs TRBV19 and TRBJ1-5; 9 bases line up with TRBD1. Germline loops: CDR1 LNHDA, CDR2 SQIVND (reference sequence). V shed 1 base and J 1 base; nucleotides not matched to a gene: 8. This CDR3 comprises 18 residues. CDR3: CASSIVGTGSLSNQPQHF. CDR3 DNA sequence: TGTGCCAGTAGTATAGTGGGGACAGGGTCTCTCAGCAATCAGCCCCAGCATTTT.

The DNA of the CDR3 is TGTGCCAGCAGCTTAATTGTGGTCTCCTCCTGGACTAGCGGTTTCAAAAACATTCAGTACTTC. It is translated as CASSLIVVSSWTSGFKNIQYF. The rearrangement joins TRBV7-3 to TRBJ2-4; 10 positions agree with TRBD2. Germline V gene lookup returns CDR1 SGHTA and CDR2 FQGTGA. There are 21 residues in the CDR3. Unmatched junction bases numbered 18, after V lost 1 base and J lost 3 bases.

The gene calls are TRBV7-9 and TRBJ2-7; D remains unclear. The CDR3 has 11 amino acids. CDR1 SEHNR and CDR2 FQNEAQ come from the germline V gene (reference sequence). V was cut by 1 base and J by 7 bases, with 5 bases left in between. CDR3 protein: CASSLGAEQYF. Written as DNA, the CDR3 is TGTGCCAGCAGCTTAGGGGCGGAGCAGTACTTC.

V is TRBV7-2 and J is TRBJ2-1; 9 bases are a match to TRBD2. V lost 7 bases to trimming and J lost 0 bases; unmatched junction nucleotides: 13. The CDR3 has 18 residues. Germline CDR1 reads SGHTA; CDR2 reads FQGNSA. The CDR3, as DNA: TGTGCCAGCACCCACGTGCGGGGGGGCCGATCCTCCTACAATGAGCAGTTCTTC. Translation gives CASTHVRGGRSSYNEQFF.

This chain connects TRBV19 to TRBJ2-2, with D maybe TRBD1 (6 bases). This CDR3 contains 17 residues. The germline CDR1 and CDR2 sequences are LNHDA and SQIVND (reference sequence). Trimming removed 4 bases from V and 5 bases from J, with 20 bases in between. The CDR3 is CASSSPAGQPRTGELFF. CDR3 in DNA: TGTGCCAGTAGTAGCCCCGCTGGACAGCCGAGAACCGGGGAGCTGTTTTTT.

V usage is TRBV5-4 and J usage is TRBJ2-7; 7 nucleotides agree with TRBD1. Germline CDR1 SGHNT, CDR2 YYREEE (reference sequence). Unmatched junction bases numbered 3, after V lost 0 bases and J lost 3 bases. CDR3 length: 14 amino acids. The DNA for the CDR3 is TGTGCCAGCAGCTTGGCAGGGACAGACTACGAGCAGTACTTC. Translating it yields CASSLAGTDYEQYF.